There are many counts of the clone carrying this T cell receptor beta chain. The antigen is undetermined. The data derive from a study of T-cell memory formation after mild COVID-19. Looking at the study overall: The TCR clusters were mostly specific to one donor. The study, taken as a whole, reports: Mainly CM and EM harbored the contracting CD4+ clones; mainly EMRA harbored the CD8+ ones. Contracting clones from day 15 to 85 had balanced CD4/CD8; later expanders favoured CD4+.

The CDR3 covers 16 residues. The germline V and J ends were trimmed by 4 bases and 1 base, with 15 bases remaining between them. The germline gives CDR1 LGHNA, CDR2 YSLEER. A single record per CDR3 protein comes from TCRdb applying MiXCR to the 5' RACE reads. The sample lists fewer than 350,000 distinct CDR3 sequences; roughly an eighth were seen once. This TCR was sampled from a man aged 18 to 30 who had mild COVID-19 (a few samples of this study predate the infection). Cell type and time point are not known. V and J are TRBV4-3 and TRBJ2-3, with D possibly TRBD2 on 5 matching bases. Source material: PBMCs or a T cell subset sorted from them (not recorded which). The CDR3, as DNA: TGCGCCAGCAGCCGGCGGGCAGCCTCAGGCACAGATACGCAGTATTTT. Translated, it gives CASSRRAASGTDTQYF.